The present T cell receptor beta chain was sequenced within a study of blood T cell repertoires in COVID-19. Under the authors' procedure: Reference gene primer amplification in the assay estimated nucleated cell counts. Only in-frame clones appear in the TCRdb table, and some are missing; sequencing was by immunoSEQ multiplex PCR. For V, J and clone size, that table is used; D and trimming come from the DNA. The sample lists about 480,000 clones, roughly 90% occurring once. The source material was PBMCs or T cells enriched from blood (not recorded which). The TCR was taken from a woman between 40 and 50 years old who had recovered from COVID-19.

CDR3 nucleotide sequence: TGCGCCAGCAGCCAGAGGGGAGGGGGTAGCTATGGCTACACCTTC. Encoded protein: CASSQRGGGSYGYTF. The J gene is TRBJ1-2, the V gene TRBV4-3; D may be TRBD1 (6 bases). Germline lookup yields CDR1 LGHNA and CDR2 YSLEER. The CDR3 consists of 15 residues. Trimming cost V 3 bases and J 4 bases, with 15 bases left between them.